This T cell receptor (beta chain) was sequenced for a study of cytomegalovirus exposure and HLA in healthy donors. Overall study context: Of the donors genotyped, about 390 in all, about 80% fell in the Caucasian-associated ancestry cluster.

Whole-study results and caveats: The study recorded more than 150 TCR beta chains that were cytomegalovirus-associated. A later analysis revealed that TCR association rates differed between HLA loci, peaking at DRB1 and bottoming out at HLA-C. Later analysis identified a missense DCLRE1C variant that was linked to TCR beta V- and J-gene trimming.

The length of the CDR3 is 14 residues. The germline V gene encodes CDR1 SGHNT and CDR2 YYREEE (reference sequence). In the case of this clone: The target antigen is unknown. A junction end diverges from the germline sequence, so it may reflect a read error.

60 Vbeta and 13 Jbeta primers were used in PCR. The assay was immunoSEQ multiplex PCR, and TCRdb's table has in-frame clones only and misses some. Of under 150,000 clones detected, approximately 77% appear once; the ten largest clones hold about 1.5%. The TCR originated in a woman in her 40s in good health and CMV-seronegative. What was sequenced was PBMCs. The chain recombines TRBV5-4 with TRBJ1-1, with 8 bases matching TRBD1. The DNA for the CDR3 is TGTGCCAGCAGCCAAACAGGGGGGAACGCTGAAGCTTTCTTT. Amino acid sequence: CASSQTGGNAEAFF.